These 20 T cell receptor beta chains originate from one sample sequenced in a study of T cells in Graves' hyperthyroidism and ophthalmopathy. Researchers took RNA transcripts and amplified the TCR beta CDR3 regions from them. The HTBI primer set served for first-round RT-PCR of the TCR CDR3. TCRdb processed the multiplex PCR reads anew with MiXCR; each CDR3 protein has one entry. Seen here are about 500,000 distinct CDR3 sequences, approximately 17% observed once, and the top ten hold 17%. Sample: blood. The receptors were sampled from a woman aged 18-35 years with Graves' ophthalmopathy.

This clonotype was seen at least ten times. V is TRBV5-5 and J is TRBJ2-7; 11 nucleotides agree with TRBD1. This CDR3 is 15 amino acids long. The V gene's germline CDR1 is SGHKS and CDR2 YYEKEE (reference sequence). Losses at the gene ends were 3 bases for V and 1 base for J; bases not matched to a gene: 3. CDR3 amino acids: CASSWGQGDSYEQYF. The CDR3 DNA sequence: TGTGCCAGCAGCTGGGGACAGGGGGATTCCTACGAGCAGTACTTC.

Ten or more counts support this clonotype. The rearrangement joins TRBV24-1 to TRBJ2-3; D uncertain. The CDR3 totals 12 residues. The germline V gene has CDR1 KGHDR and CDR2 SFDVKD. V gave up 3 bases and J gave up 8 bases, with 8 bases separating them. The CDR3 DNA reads TGTGCCACCAGTGATGGTGTCAGTACGCAGTATTTT. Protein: CATSDGVSTQYF.

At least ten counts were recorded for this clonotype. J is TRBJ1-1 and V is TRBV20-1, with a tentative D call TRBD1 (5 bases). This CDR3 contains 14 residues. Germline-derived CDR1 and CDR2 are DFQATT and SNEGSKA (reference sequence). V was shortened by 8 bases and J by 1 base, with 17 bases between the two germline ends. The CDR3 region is CSTTPGQPNTEAFF. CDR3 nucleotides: TGCAGTACAACACCGGGGCAGCCGAACACTGAAGCTTTCTTT.

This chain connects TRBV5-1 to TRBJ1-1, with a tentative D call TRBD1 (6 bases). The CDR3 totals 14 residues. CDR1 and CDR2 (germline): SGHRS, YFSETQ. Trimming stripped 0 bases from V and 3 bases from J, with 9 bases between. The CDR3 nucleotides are TGCGCCAGCAGCTTGGAGGGGGGGCACACTGAAGCTTTCTTT. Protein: CASSLEGGHTEAFF.

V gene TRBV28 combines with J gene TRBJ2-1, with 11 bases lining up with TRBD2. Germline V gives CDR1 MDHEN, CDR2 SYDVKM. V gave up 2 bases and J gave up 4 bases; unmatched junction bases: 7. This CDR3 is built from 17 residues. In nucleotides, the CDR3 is TGTGCCAGCAGTTTAATCCCCACTAGCGGGAGTTACAATGAGCAGTTCTTC. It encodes CASSLIPTSGSYNEQFF.

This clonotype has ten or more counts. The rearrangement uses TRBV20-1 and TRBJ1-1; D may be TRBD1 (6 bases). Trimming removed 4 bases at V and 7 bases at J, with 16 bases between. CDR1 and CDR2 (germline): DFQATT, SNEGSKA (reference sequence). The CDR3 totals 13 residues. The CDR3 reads CSATDSHPHEAFF. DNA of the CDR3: TGCAGTGCTACGGACAGCCATCCTCATGAAGCTTTCTTT.

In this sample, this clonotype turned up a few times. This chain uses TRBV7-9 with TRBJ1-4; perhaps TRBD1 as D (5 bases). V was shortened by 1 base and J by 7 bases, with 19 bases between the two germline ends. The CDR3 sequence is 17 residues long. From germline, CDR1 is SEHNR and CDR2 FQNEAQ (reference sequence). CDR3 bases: TGTGCCAGCAGCTTAGATAGTACCCTCCTCGGGGGTGAAAAACTGTTTTTT. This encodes CASSLDSTLLGGEKLFF.

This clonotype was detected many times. The CDR3 bases are TGTGCCAGCAGATCCGACAGGGCCGCCTCCTACGAGCAGTACTTC. Translating gives CASRSDRAASYEQYF. This chain links TRBV5-4 with TRBJ2-7; 7 bases line up with TRBD1. Germline CDR1 and CDR2: SGHNT and YYREEE (reference sequence). Unmatched junction bases numbered 8, after V lost 5 bases and J lost 0 bases. This CDR3 comprises 15 residues.

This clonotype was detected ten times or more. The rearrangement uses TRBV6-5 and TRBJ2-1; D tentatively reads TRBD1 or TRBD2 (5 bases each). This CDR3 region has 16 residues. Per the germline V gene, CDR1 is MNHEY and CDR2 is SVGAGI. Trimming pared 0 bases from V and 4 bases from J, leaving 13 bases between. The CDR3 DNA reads TGTGCCAGCAGTTACTCGGGACCTGTCGGGTACAATGAGCAGTTCTTC. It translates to CASSYSGPVGYNEQFF.

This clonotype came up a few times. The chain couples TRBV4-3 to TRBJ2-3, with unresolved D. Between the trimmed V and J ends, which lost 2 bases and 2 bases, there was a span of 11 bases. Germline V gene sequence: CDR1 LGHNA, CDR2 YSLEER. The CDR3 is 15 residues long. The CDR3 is CASSQSMVVTDTQYF. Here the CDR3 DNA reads TGCGCCAGCAGCCAAAGTATGGTAGTCACAGATACGCAGTATTTT.

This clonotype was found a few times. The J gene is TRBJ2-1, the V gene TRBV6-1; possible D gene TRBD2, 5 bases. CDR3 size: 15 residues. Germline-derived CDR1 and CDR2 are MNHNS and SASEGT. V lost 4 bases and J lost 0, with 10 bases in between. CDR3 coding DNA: TGTGCCAGCAGTGTGGACTGGAGCTCCTACAATGAGCAGTTCTTC. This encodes CASSVDWSSYNEQFF.

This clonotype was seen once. The CDR3 DNA reads as TGCAGAGTAGCGGGAGGGCCCTACAATGAGCAGTTCTTC. Residues: CRVAGGPYNEQFF. The chain links TRBV20-1 to TRBJ2-1; 11 bases are a match to TRBD2. Germline V gene lookup returns CDR1 DFQATT and CDR2 SNEGSKA (reference sequence). This CDR3 has 13 residues.

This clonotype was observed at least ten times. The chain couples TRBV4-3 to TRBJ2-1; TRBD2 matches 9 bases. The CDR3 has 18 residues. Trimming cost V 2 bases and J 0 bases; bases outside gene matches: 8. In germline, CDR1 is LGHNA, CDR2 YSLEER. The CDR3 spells CASSQLGTSSYSYNEQFF. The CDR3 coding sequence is TGCGCCAGCAGCCAACTCGGGACTAGCAGCTACTCCTACAATGAGCAGTTCTTC.

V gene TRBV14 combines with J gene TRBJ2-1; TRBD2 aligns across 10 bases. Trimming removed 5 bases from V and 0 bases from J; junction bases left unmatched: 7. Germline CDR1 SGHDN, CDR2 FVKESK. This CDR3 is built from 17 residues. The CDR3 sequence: CASSDPSGSISYNEQFF. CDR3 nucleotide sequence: TGTGCCAGCAGCGACCCTAGCGGGAGTATCTCCTACAATGAGCAGTTCTTC.

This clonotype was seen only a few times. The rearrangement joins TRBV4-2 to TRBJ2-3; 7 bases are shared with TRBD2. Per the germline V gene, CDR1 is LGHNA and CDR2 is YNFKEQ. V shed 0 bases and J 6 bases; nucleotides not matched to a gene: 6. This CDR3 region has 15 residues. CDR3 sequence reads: CASSQETGAGDTQYF. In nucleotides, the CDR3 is TGTGCCAGCAGCCAAGAAACGGGAGCGGGGGATACGCAGTATTTT.

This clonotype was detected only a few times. Here the CDR3 reads CSVEAGVAVNYEQYF. DNA for the CDR3: TGCAGCGTTGAAGCGGGAGTTGCCGTGAACTACGAGCAGTACTTC. This sequence joins TRBV29-1 and TRBJ2-7, with D tentatively TRBD2 (6 bases). Germline-derived CDR1 and CDR2 are SQVTM and ANQGSEA. The CDR3 is 15 amino acids. V lost 1 base, J lost 3 bases, and 16 bases lay in between.

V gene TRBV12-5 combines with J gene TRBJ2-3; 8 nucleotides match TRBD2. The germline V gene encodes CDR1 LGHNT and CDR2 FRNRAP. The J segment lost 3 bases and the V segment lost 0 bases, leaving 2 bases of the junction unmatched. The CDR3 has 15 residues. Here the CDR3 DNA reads TGTGCTAGTGGTTTGGTACTAGCGGTTACAGATACGCAGTATTTT. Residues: CASGLVLAVTDTQYF.

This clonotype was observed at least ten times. CDR3 in amino acids: CASSSGTSGRGEQFF. DNA of the CDR3: TGCGCCAGCAGCTCCGGGACTAGCGGGAGGGGGGAGCAGTTCTTC. V and J are TRBV5-1 and TRBJ2-1, with 16 bases that match TRBD2. Germline trimming cut 3 bases from V and 10 bases from J; bases unmatched to any gene: 4. CDR3 length: 15 residues. Germline values: CDR1 SGHRS, CDR2 YFSETQ.

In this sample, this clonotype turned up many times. The CDR3 spells CASSLGGDFYNEQFF. The CDR3 DNA reads TGTGCCAGCAGCTTAGGAGGGGACTTTTACAATGAGCAGTTCTTC. The chain carries TRBV7-6 and TRBJ2-1, with D tentatively TRBD2 (6 bases). The CDR3 is made up of 15 amino acids. V was trimmed by 1 base and J by 4 bases, leaving 11 bases between them. The germline V gene encodes CDR1 SGHVS and CDR2 FNYEAQ.

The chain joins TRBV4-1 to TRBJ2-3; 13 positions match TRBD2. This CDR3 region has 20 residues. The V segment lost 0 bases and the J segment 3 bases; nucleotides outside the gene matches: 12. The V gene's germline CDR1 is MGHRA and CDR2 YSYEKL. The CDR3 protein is CASSQDTTSGGTLMTDTQYF. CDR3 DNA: TGCGCCAGCAGCCAAGATACGACTAGCGGGGGGACCCTTATGACAGATACGCAGTATTTT.